What follows are 4 T cell receptor beta chains derived from one specimen sequenced in a study of T cell responses to AZD1222 COVID-19 vaccine. The repertoire was sequenced with immunoSEQ multiplex PCR; TCRdb's copy has only in-frame clones and lacks some. This table has over 140,000 clones, almost 95% appearing once. This material consisted of peripheral blood, taken 28 days after the second AZD1222 dose. The receptor set was obtained from an adult who received the AZD1222 COVID-19 vaccine.

This clone was picked up one time. This chain uses TRBV3-1 (or the pseudogene TRBV3-2) with TRBJ1-4; D is perhaps TRBD1 (6 bases). From germline, CDR1 is LGHDT and CDR2 YNNKEL (reference sequence). V lost 0 bases and J lost 7, with 15 bases in between. This CDR3 comprises 16 residues. DNA of the CDR3: TGTGCCAGCAGCCAAGATCGTGGGGGCGGGGGTGAAAAACTGTTTTTT. Protein sequence: CASSQDRGGGGEKLFF.

The chain has TRBV28 and TRBJ2-5; D gene uncertain. In germline, CDR1 is MDHEN, CDR2 SYDVKM. The CDR3 is 15 amino acids. The ends were cut back, 10 bases at V and 0 bases at J, with 18 bases in the middle. CDR3 DNA sequence: TGTGCCACCACCCCCGTGGGCGCCTACCAAGAGACCCAGTACTTC. Translated, it gives CATTPVGAYQETQYF. The whole variable domain, remainder taken from reference TRBV28 and TRBJ2-5, is DVKVTQSSRYLVKRTGEKVFLECVQDMDHENMFWYRQDPGLGLRLIYFSYDVKMKEKGDIPEGYSVSREKKERFSLILESASTNQTSMYLCATTPVGAYQETQYFGPGTRLLVL.

The CDR3 DNA reads as TGTGCCAGCAGCCAATTTGGGGACTTATACACGGACATTCAGTACTTC. Its protein product is CASSQFGDLYTDIQYF. V gene TRBV3-1 (or the pseudogene TRBV3-2) combines with J gene TRBJ2-4; maybe TRBD2 (6 bases). V was trimmed by 2 bases and J by 8 bases, leaving 19 bases between them. Germline assignment: CDR1 LGHDT and CDR2 YNNKEL (reference sequence). The length of the CDR3 is 16 residues.

The genes are TRBV30 and TRBJ1-2; D is uncertain. From germline, CDR1 is GTSNPN and CDR2 SVGIG (reference sequence). The CDR3 is 14 amino acids. V dropped 3 bases and J dropped 2 bases, with 13 bases sitting between them. The CDR3 spells CAWSGEGGNYGYTF. The CDR3 nucleotides read TGTGCCTGGAGCGGGGAGGGCGGGAACTATGGCTACACCTTC.